Shown below are 7 T cell receptor beta chains from a single sample sequenced in a study of OX40 agonist ivuxolimab in advanced cancers. Assay used: immunoSEQ multiplex PCR; TCRdb lists only in-frame clones, some missing. The sample contains about 60,000 clones, about 87% of which appear only once. Sequenced material: CD4+ or CD8+ T cells sorted from blood, taken in a trial of the OX40 agonist ivuxolimab. The receptors come from an adult with an advanced solid tumor such as melanoma, head and neck, liver or kidney cancer.

The DNA for the CDR3 is TGTGCCAGCAGCTTGGGCGGGAGCGCAGATACGCAGTATTTT. It encodes CASSLGGSADTQYF. J is TRBJ2-3 and V is TRBV11-2; TRBD2 agrees at 7 bases. The CDR3 has 14 residues. V was clipped by 3 bases and J by 4 bases; unmatched bases: 4. The germline V gene has CDR1 SGHAT and CDR2 FQNNGV.

The V gene is TRBV6-5, the J gene TRBJ2-1, with TRBD2 matching 11 bases. The germline CDR1 and CDR2 sequences are MNHEY and SVGAGI. With V trimmed by 4 bases and J by 6 bases, 5 bases remained unmatched. The CDR3 loop spans 15 amino acids. CDR3 bases: TGTGCCAGCAGTTTGTCACTAGCGGGAGTCAATGAGCAGTTCTTC. Translation: CASSLSLAGVNEQFF.

The V gene is TRBV7-3, the J gene TRBJ2-2; D is uncertain. V lost 4 bases to trimming and J lost 0 bases, with 3 bases between them. Germline assignment: CDR1 SGHTA and CDR2 FQGTGA. CDR3 length: 13 residues. The CDR3 loop reads CASSSTNTGELFF. CDR3 in DNA: TGTGCCAGCAGCTCTACGAACACCGGGGAGCTGTTTTTT.

This chain links TRBV27 with TRBJ1-4; TRBD1 might be the D (5 bases). V lost 5 bases, J lost 6 bases, and 16 bases lay in between. Germline V gene data show CDR1 as MNHEY and CDR2 as SMNVEV (reference sequence). This CDR3 contains 15 residues. The CDR3 sequence: CASSRRAPQDEKLFF. CDR3 DNA sequence: TGTGCCAGCAGTAGGCGGGCCCCACAGGATGAAAAACTGTTTTTT.

This clone has a handful of counts. CDR3 protein: CASNKGGINQPQHF. The CDR3 DNA is TGTGCCAGTAACAAAGGGGGGATTAATCAGCCCCAGCATTTT. This chain connects TRBV19 to TRBJ1-5, with D possibly matching TRBD1 (6 bases). The germline V gene encodes CDR1 LNHDA and CDR2 SQIVND (reference sequence). The length of the CDR3 is 14 residues. Between the trimmed V and J ends, which lost 7 bases and 4 bases, there was a span of 14 bases.

The V and J genes are TRBV11-2 and TRBJ2-3; no reliable D call. Per germline, CDR1 SGHAT and CDR2 FQNNGV. Trimming took 5 bases from V and 5 from J, leaving 8 bases between them. CDR3 size: 12 residues. The CDR3 nucleotides read TGTGCCAGCAGCAACTGGGGAGATACGCAGTATTTT. It translates to CASSNWGDTQYF. The whole variable domain, filled in from reference TRBV11-2 and TRBJ2-3, reads EAGVAQSPRYKIIEKRQSVAFWCNPISGHATLYWYQQILGQGPKLLIQFQNNGVVDDSQLPKDRFSAERLKGVDSTLKIQPAKLEDSAVYLCASSNWGDTQYFGPGTRLTVL.

This clone was detected once. The gene calls are TRBV6-1 and TRBJ2-6, with 7 bases fitting TRBD1. The CDR3 has 14 residues. The J segment lost 8 bases and the V segment lost 3 bases, leaving 4 bases of the junction unmatched. CDR1 is MNHNS, CDR2 SASEGT, per germline. CDR3: CASSDRQGTNVLTF. As DNA, the CDR3 is TGTGCCAGCAGTGACAGACAGGGTACCAACGTCCTGACTTTC.